Following are 15 T cell receptor beta chains from one sample sequenced in a study of control samples from healthy donors and cancer patients. The data were produced by immunoSEQ multiplex PCR, yet TCRdb's version contains in-frame clones alone and is incomplete. Seen here are approximately 160,000 clones, about nine tenths observed once, and the top ten hold 2% to 2.5%. Source material: blood. The origin of the receptors is a middle-aged woman in good health.

The chain uses TRBV5-4 and TRBJ1-2, with TRBD1 as a possible D gene (5 bases). From germline, CDR1 is SGHNT and CDR2 YYREEE (reference sequence). The V end was cut by 4 bases, the J end by 0 bases, with 19 bases between. The CDR3 totals 17 residues. Here the CDR3 DNA reads TGTGCCAGCAGCCGGGGCTCTCAAGGCCCCTCTAACTATGGCTACACCTTC. Encoded protein: CASSRGSQGPSNYGYTF. The full variable domain, completed using reference TRBV5-4 and TRBJ1-2, is ETGVTQSPTHLIKTRGQQVTLRCSSQSGHNTVSWYQQALGQGPQFIFQYYREEENGRGNFPPRFSGLQFPNYSSELNVNALELDDSALYLCASSRGSQGPSNYGYTFGSGTRLTVV.

The chain employs TRBV5-1 and TRBJ2-2; a possible D gene is TRBD2 (6 bases). Germline V gives CDR1 SGHRS, CDR2 YFSETQ. The CDR3 is 14 residues long. Trimming removed 4 bases from V and 1 base from J, with 8 bases in between. CDR3 bases: TGCGCCAGCAGCAAGGGAGGGAACACCGGGGAGCTGTTTTTT. Its protein is CASSKGGNTGELFF.

The chain couples TRBV2 to TRBJ2-7; no clear D gene. V was pared by 2 bases and J by 3 bases, with 8 bases between. This CDR3 spans 13 amino acids. CDR1 and CDR2 from the germline V gene are SNHLY and FYNNEI. CDR3 in amino acids: CASSERGYYEQYF. Here the CDR3 DNA reads TGTGCCAGCAGTGAAAGAGGTTACTACGAGCAGTACTTC.

This clone was seen a handful of times. The chain has TRBV5-1 and TRBJ1-1; D is undetermined. CDR1 is SGHRS and CDR2 is YFSETQ in the germline V gene. V dropped 4 bases and J dropped 0 bases, with 16 bases sitting between them. The CDR3 extends over 16 amino acids. CDR3 loop: CASSAEWGIMNTEAFF. The DNA for the CDR3 is TGCGCCAGCAGCGCCGAATGGGGAATTATGAACACTGAAGCTTTCTTT.

This clone was seen only a few times. The gene calls are TRBV6-5 and TRBJ2-7; TRBD2 matches 9 bases. Germline lookup yields CDR1 MNHEY and CDR2 SVGAGI. J was trimmed by 7 bases and V by 7 bases; bases with no gene match: 8. CDR3 length: 13 residues. The CDR3 region has the DNA TGTGCCAGCACCGGGACTAGCTTGGGGGAGCAGTACTTC. Residues: CASTGTSLGEQYF.

The J gene is TRBJ2-3, the V gene TRBV7-2, with D perhaps matching TRBD1 (6 bases). Germline CDR1 SGHTA, CDR2 FQGNSA. V was trimmed by 0 bases and J by 6 bases, leaving 10 bases between them. The CDR3 loop spans 14 amino acids. The CDR3 DNA follows: TGTGCCAGCAGCTTAGCGGGGGCCTCTGATACGCAGTATTTT. Translated, it gives CASSLAGASDTQYF. Variable domain in full (rest from reference TRBV7-2 and TRBJ2-3): GAGVSQSPSNKVTEKGKDVELRCDPISGHTALYWYRQSLGQGLEFLIYFQGNSAPDKSGLPSDRFSAERTGGSVSTLTIQRTQQEDSAVYLCASSLAGASDTQYFGPGTRLTVL.

The chain carries TRBV5-1 and TRBJ2-1; 12 bases align to TRBD2. The germline V gene encodes CDR1 SGHRS and CDR2 YFSETQ. J lost 6 bases, V lost 3 bases, and 4 bases had no gene match. The CDR3 runs 15 residues. DNA of the CDR3: TGCGCCAGCAGCTCCGGACTAGCGGGAAGCAATGAGCAGTTCTTC. Translating gives CASSSGLAGSNEQFF.

This chain links TRBV6-1 with TRBJ1-4, with 8 bases lining up with TRBD1. The CDR3 is made up of 14 amino acids. After removal of 1 base from V and 8 bases from J, the junction contained 3 bases not matched to a gene. Germline values: CDR1 MNHNS, CDR2 SASEGT. Here the CDR3 DNA reads TGTGCCAGCAGTGAAGGGACAGGGTGGGAAAAACTGTTTTTT. It codes for CASSEGTGWEKLFF.

This CDR3 is CSVRRGLGEKLFF. The CDR3 DNA follows: TGCAGCGTTCGCAGGGGGCTCGGTGAAAAACTGTTTTTT. The V gene is TRBV29-1, the J gene TRBJ1-4, with TRBD1 identical over 8 bases. The germline V gene encodes CDR1 SQVTM and CDR2 ANQGSEA. The CDR3 runs 13 residues. The junction had 6 bases not matched to a gene; V was cut back by 5 bases and J by 7 bases.

V gene TRBV4-1 combines with J gene TRBJ2-7; 7 nucleotides align to TRBD2. Germline CDR1 is MGHRA and CDR2 is YSYEKL. The V segment lost 5 bases and the J segment 4 bases; nucleotides outside the gene matches: 11. The CDR3 covers 15 residues. The CDR3 DNA reads as TGCGCCAGCAGCGAGGGAAGCGGGGACTCTTACGAGCAGTACTTC. It is translated as CASSEGSGDSYEQYF.

V is TRBV18 and J is TRBJ1-2, with D uncertain. CDR1 and CDR2 from the germline V gene are KGHSH and LQKENI. Trimming removed 3 bases at V and 3 bases at J, with 11 bases between. The CDR3 contains 14 residues. The DNA for the CDR3 is TGTGCCAGCTCACCCCCTACAAAATACTATGGCTACACCTTC. Amino acid sequence: CASSPPTKYYGYTF.

The rearrangement uses TRBV7-9 and TRBJ2-2; D remains ambiguous. CDR3 length: 12 amino acids. Per germline, CDR1 SEHNR and CDR2 FQNEAQ (reference sequence). With 5 bases removed from V and 2 bases from J, the gap between germline ends came to 3 bases. The CDR3 sequence: CASSINTGELFF. The CDR3 coding sequence is TGTGCCAGCAGCATTAACACCGGGGAGCTGTTTTTT.

The chain couples TRBV10-3 to TRBJ1-2; 7 bases fit TRBD1. V lost 4 bases and J lost 8; bases outside the gene matches: 10. Germline V gene data show CDR1 as ENHRY and CDR2 as SYGVKD. The CDR3 runs 14 residues. CDR3 coding DNA: TGTGCCATCAGTGCCGGGACAGTCTATGCGGGCTACACCTTC. Its protein is CAISAGTVYAGYTF.

V and J are TRBV27 and TRBJ2-7, with 9 bases fitting TRBD1. Germline values: CDR1 MNHEY, CDR2 SMNVEV (reference sequence). V trimming: 0 bases; J trimming: 8 bases; junction bases outside the gene matches: 14. CDR3 size: 17 residues. In nucleotides, the CDR3 is TGTGCCAGCAGTTTATCCCCCCCGTCCCGGGACAGGGTTCAGCAGTACTTC. Translated, it gives CASSLSPPSRDRVQQYF.

The chain couples TRBV5-4 to TRBJ2-3; 7 bases match TRBD1. Germline loops: CDR1 SGHNT, CDR2 YYREEE (reference sequence). After removal of 0 bases from V and 0 bases from J, the junction contained 4 bases not matched to a gene. This CDR3 contains 16 residues. DNA for the CDR3: TGTGCCAGCAGCTTGGTCCAGGGGGTAAGCACAGATACGCAGTATTTT. Its translation is CASSLVQGVSTDTQYF.